This T cell receptor beta chain was identified during a study of T cell changes during pregnancy in multiple sclerosis. The assay was immunoSEQ multiplex PCR, and TCRdb's table has in-frame clones only and misses some. The profile shows 15,000 to 20,000 clones, approximately 89% of them singletons. The sequenced sample was CD8+ T cells from peripheral blood mononuclear cells, obtained after pregnancy. The source is a female donor in good health, enrolled as a control in a pregnancy study.

The CDR3 sequence: CASNPFLTGNYTGELFF. The CDR3 DNA follows: TGTGCCAGCAACCCTTTTCTGACAGGGAACTACACCGGGGAGCTGTTTTTT. The chain employs TRBV2 and TRBJ2-2; 7 bases fit TRBD1. Losses at the gene ends were 7 bases for V and 3 bases for J; bases not matched to a gene: 14. CDR3 size: 17 residues. Germline CDR1 reads SNHLY; CDR2 reads FYNNEI.